Included here is one T cell receptor beta chain sequence, with context. From germline, CDR1 is KGHSH and CDR2 LQKENI. The V and J ends lost 9 bases and 0 bases respectively, with 4 bases between them. The CDR3 extends over 11 amino acids. Attachment of unique molecular identifiers to individual cDNA molecules was performed. Each CDR3 protein is one row after TCRdb ran MiXCR on the 5' RACE reads. The table lists approximately 64,000 distinct CDR3 sequences, over 4.5% of them singletons. These data come from a study of early T cells in non-severe SARS-CoV-2 infection. The chain couples TRBV18 to TRBJ2-3, with no clear D. Input material: whole blood. The receptor's source is an adult who was a healthcare worker with PCR-confirmed SARS-CoV-2 infection or an uninfected control (not recorded which). For the CDR3, the DNA is TGTGCCAGTCAAAGCACAGATACGCAGTATTTT. Translation: CASQSTDTQYF. The full variable domain, rest sourced from reference TRBV18 and TRBJ2-3, is NAGVMQNPRHLVRRRGQEARLRCSPMKGHSHVYWYRQLPEEGLKFMVYLQKENIIDESGMPKERFSAEFPKEGPSILRIQQVVRGDSAAYFCASQSTDTQYFGPGTRLTVL.